This TCR beta chain was observed in a study of T cell changes during pregnancy in multiple sclerosis. The CDR3 has 16 residues. V was pared by 4 bases and J by 5 bases, with 12 bases of the junction left unmatched. Per germline, CDR1 SEHNR and CDR2 FQNEAQ (reference sequence). The data were produced by immunoSEQ multiplex PCR, yet TCRdb's version contains in-frame clones alone and is incomplete. The table has 90,000 to 95,000 clones, 94% seen once. The source is a female donor with multiple sclerosis, enrolled in a pregnancy study. The gene calls are TRBV7-9 and TRBJ2-7; 9 nucleotides line up with TRBD1. The source was peripheral blood, collected in the third trimester of pregnancy. CDR3 region: CASSSRSSTGGDEQYF. The CDR3 nucleotides read TGTGCCAGCAGCTCTAGGTCCTCGACAGGGGGGGACGAGCAGTACTTC.